This note documents a single T cell receptor beta chain sequence. The PCR made use of 60 Vbeta and 13 Jbeta primers. Profiled with immunoSEQ multiplex PCR; TCRdb holds only in-frame clones, not every one. The sample shows 110,000 or so clones, roughly 79% of them seen only once. These data are taken from a study of cytomegalovirus exposure and HLA in healthy donors. This CDR3 spans 16 amino acids. Germline lookup yields CDR1 SGHKS and CDR2 YYEKEE (reference sequence). V was pared by 4 bases and J by 1 base, with 7 bases of the junction left unmatched. The chain joins TRBV5-5 to TRBJ2-7; 11 nucleotides align to TRBD2. The origin of this receptor is a man aged 35 to 55 in good health and CMV-seronegative. The sequenced sample was PBMCs. CDR3 amino acids: CASSPLLAGVSYEQYF. CDR3 bases: TGTGCCAGCAGCCCTTTACTAGCGGGGGTTTCCTACGAGCAGTACTTC.